Listed below are T cell receptor beta chains from one sample, sequenced in a study of blood T cell repertoires in COVID-19. Method: immunoSEQ multiplex PCR; TCRdb's copy keeps in-frame clones and lacks some. The sample contains under 95,000 clones, roughly three quarters of which appear only once. Source material: peripheral blood. The origin of the receptors is an older man with acute or convalescent COVID-19. The CDR3 runs from the conserved cysteine through the conserved F or W. The D gene is left open where the match is weak. Clone sizes are given selectively: once, few, many, or a class where the clone is expanded.

>TRBV4-1|TRBD2|TRBJ2-5|NA|15
TGCGCCAGCAGCTTGACTAGCGGAAAACAAGAGACCCAGTACTTC
CASSLTSGKQETQYF
>TRBV3-1/TRBV3-2|NA|TRBJ1-3|NA|16
TGTGCCAGCAGCCAAGAGACAGGACTCTCTGGAAACACCATATATTTT
CASSQETGLSGNTIYF
>TRBV3-1/TRBV3-2|NA|TRBJ1-5|NA|13
TGTGCCAGCAGCCAAGGTCTCAATCAGCCCCAGCATTTT
CASSQGLNQPQHF
>TRBV7-9|TRBD1|TRBJ1-2|NA|13
TGTGCCAGCAGTCTTGGGACAGCCTATGGCTACACCTTC
CASSLGTAYGYTF
>TRBV24-1|TRBD1|TRBJ2-6|NA|17
TGTGCCACCAGTGATTCGGACAGGGCTTCTGGGGCCAACGTCCTGACTTTC
CATSDSDRASGANVLTF
>TRBV4-1|TRBD1|TRBJ1-1|few|16
TGCGCCAGCAGCCAAGGTGCTCTACAGGGGAGGACTGAAGCTTTCTTT
CASSQGALQGRTEAFF
>TRBV10-2|NA|TRBJ2-7|few|15
TGCGCCAGCAGTGAGTCGGCAGGGCAAGGCTACGAGCAGTACTTC
CASSESAGQGYEQYF
>TRBV6-5|TRBD1|TRBJ1-6|NA|13
TGTGCCAGCTGGGGACAGCCTAATTCACCCCTCCACTTT
CASWGQPNSPLHF
>TRBV10-1|NA|TRBJ2-2|few|15
TGCGCCAGCAGTGAGCAGGGAACGTACACCGGGGAGCTGTTTTTT
CASSEQGTYTGELFF
>TRBV28|NA|TRBJ2-7|NA|14
TGTGCCAGCAGTTTATACAGACCCGGGAACGAGCAGTACTTC
CASSLYRPGNEQYF
>TRBV12-3/TRBV12-4|TRBD1|TRBJ1-6|NA|12
TGTGCCAGCAGTTTAGGGACAGGGGCCCTCCACTTT
CASSLGTGALHF
>TRBV5-1|TRBD2|TRBJ2-1|NA|16
TGCGCCAGCAGCTTTAGCGGGGGGGCCGTCTACAATGAGCAGTTCTTC
CASSFSGGAVYNEQFF
>TRBV2|TRBD1|TRBJ1-4|few|15
TGTGCCAGCAGACGACAGGGTACAACTAATGAAAAACTGTTTTTT
CASRRQGTTNEKLFF
>TRBV11-1|TRBD1|TRBJ2-2|few|15
TGTGCCAGCAGCCCCCGGGGACAGGTCCCCGGGGAGCTGTTTTTT
CASSPRGQVPGELFF
>TRBV10-2|NA|TRBJ1-1|NA|14
TGCGCCAGCAGTGAGTCAAAGGGGCGGACTGAAGCTTTCTTT
CASSESKGRTEAFF
>TRBV15|NA|TRBJ1-5|NA|15
TGTGCCACCAGCCTCAGTGGGCGTTTCAATCAGCCCCAGCATTTT
CATSLSGRFNQPQHF
>TRBV5-1|TRBD1|TRBJ2-3|NA|16
TGCGCCAGCAGCTTGGAAGACAGGGGAGGCGCAGATACGCAGTATTTT
CASSLEDRGGADTQYF
>TRBV6-2/TRBV6-3|NA|TRBJ2-2|NA|13
TGTGCCAGCAGTTCAACTAGATCCGGGGAGCTGTTTTTT
CASSSTRSGELFF
>TRBV6-6|NA|TRBJ2-3|once|16
TGTGCCAGCAGTCCGTCGGACAGCGGGGACACAGATACGCAGTATTTT
CASSPSDSGDTDTQYF
>TRBV5-1|TRBD2|TRBJ2-3|NA|14
TGCGCCAGCAGCCCCTCGACTAGCGGGGGGGGGCAGTATTTT
CASSPSTSGGGQYF